This note documents a single T cell receptor beta chain sequence. CDR3 length: 13 residues. From germline, CDR1 is MNHEY and CDR2 SVGAGI. V shed 6 bases and J 12 bases; nucleotides not matched to a gene: 8. Source study methods: For nucleated cells, counts were estimated from reference gene primer amplification. Profiling relied on immunoSEQ multiplex PCR, and the TCRdb table lists in-frame clones only, not all of them. V, J and clone size are those of that table, while D and trimming were read from the DNA. The sample shows approximately 150,000 clones, 90% of them seen only once. This sample was included in a study of blood T cell repertoires in COVID-19. Study-level information: Italy, Spain and the United States were the sources of the convalescent and acute COVID-19 samples.

The receptor was isolated from a man aged 55-75 years with active or convalescent COVID-19. Specimen: peripheral blood. This chain joins TRBV6-5 and TRBJ2-1; 10 positions match TRBD2. The CDR3 region has the DNA TGTGCCAGCAGGGGGACTAGCGTTTTCAGGCAGTTCTTC. Amino acid sequence: CASRGTSVFRQFF.